The text below deals with one T cell receptor (beta chain). The data were obtained in a study of patients and donors after allogeneic stem cell transplantation. CDR3 size: 16 residues. CDR1 is MNHEY, CDR2 SVGAGI, per germline. The V gene lost 4 bases and the J gene lost 8 bases, with 21 bases spanning the gap. TCRdb re-called the RT-PCR reads with MiXCR, one entry per CDR3 protein. The table lists approximately 140,000 distinct CDR3 sequences, 30% to 45% of them singletons, with 40% to 55% in the top ten. The gene calls are TRBV6-5 and TRBJ2-1; D possibly corresponds to TRBD2 (6 bases). The sequence came from a human donor who was either an allogeneic HSCT recipient or a stem cell or donor lymphocyte infusion donor (not recorded which). It is not recorded whose cells these are; they may come from a transplant donor. The sample taken for sequencing was blood, either unsorted or a sorted T cell fraction (not recorded which). CDR3 in DNA: TGTGCCAGCAGTTTTTGGCGGGGTTCGCTGAGCGATGAGCAGTTCTTC. Translation: CASSFWRGSLSDEQFF.